The 23 T cell receptor beta chains listed next were all sequenced from one sample in a study of cytomegalovirus exposure and HLA in healthy donors. PCR primers comprised 60 Vbeta and 13 Jbeta primers. Assay used: immunoSEQ multiplex PCR; TCRdb lists only in-frame clones, some missing. The data show under 200,000 clones, approximately 82% seen once. The sample was PBMCs. The receptors were sampled from a male donor in good health and CMV-seropositive.

A few counts support this clone. The chain joins TRBV27 to TRBJ2-7; tentatively, D is TRBD1 (6 bases). The CDR3 runs 13 residues. Germline CDR1 reads MNHEY; CDR2 reads SMNVEV (reference sequence). The germline V and J ends were trimmed by 3 bases and 1 base, with 7 bases remaining between them. This CDR3 is CASSFGQSYEQYF. Written as DNA, the CDR3 is TGTGCCAGCAGTTTCGGACAGTCCTACGAGCAGTACTTC.

V usage is TRBV11-2 and J usage is TRBJ2-7; no firm D call. CDR1 SGHAT and CDR2 FQNNGV come from the germline V gene. The CDR3 covers 13 residues. V lost 5 bases and J 2 bases, leaving 10 bases between the germline ends. CDR3 nucleotides: TGTGCCAGCAGCGGATATCGGGCCTACGAGCAGTACTTC. It codes for CASSGYRAYEQYF. The complete variable domain, with remaining parts taken from reference TRBV11-2 and TRBJ2-7, reads EAGVAQSPRYKIIEKRQSVAFWCNPISGHATLYWYQQILGQGPKLLIQFQNNGVVDDSQLPKDRFSAERLKGVDSTLKIQPAKLEDSAVYLCASSGYRAYEQYFGPGTRLTVT.

The rearrangement joins TRBV27 to TRBJ1-1; D may be TRBD1 (5 bases). This CDR3 region has 13 residues. Trimming left V 0 bases short and J 7 bases short, with 9 bases between. In germline, CDR1 is MNHEY, CDR2 SMNVEV (reference sequence). The CDR3 region is CASSLSRGYEAFF. The CDR3 coding sequence is TGTGCCAGCAGTTTATCGCGGGGCTATGAAGCTTTCTTT.

The chain links TRBV28 to TRBJ1-4, with 9 bases matching TRBD1. Trimming removed 3 bases from V and 0 bases from J; junction bases left unmatched: 14. The germline CDR1 and CDR2 sequences are MDHEN and SYDVKM. This CDR3 has 20 amino acids. CDR3 residues: CASSFFIRTGEFATNEKLFF. The DNA of the CDR3 is TGTGCCAGCAGTTTTTTTATCCGGACAGGGGAGTTTGCAACTAATGAAAAACTGTTTTTT. Full variable domain (missing parts from reference TRBV28 and TRBJ1-4): DVKVTQSSRYLVKRTGEKVFLECVQDMDHENMFWYRQDPGLGLRLIYFSYDVKMKEKGDIPEGYSVSREKKERFSLILESASTNQTSMYLCASSFFIRTGEFATNEKLFFGSGTQLSVL.

This clone was counted a single time. The rearrangement uses TRBV7-7 and TRBJ2-1; TRBD2 aligns across 10 bases. The CDR3 is 20 amino acids. V was clipped by 0 bases and J by 0 bases; unmatched bases: 11. Germline V gene sequence: CDR1 SSHAT, CDR2 FNYEAQ (reference sequence). The CDR3 nucleotides read TGTGCCAGCAGCTTAGCGGTGTTGGGGACTAGCGAGAGCTCCTACAATGAGCAGTTCTTC. Encoded protein: CASSLAVLGTSESSYNEQFF.

The chain carries TRBV19 and TRBJ1-3; D is ambiguous. There are 16 residues in the CDR3. Germline-derived CDR1 and CDR2 are LNHDA and SQIVND (reference sequence). The germline V and J ends were trimmed by 10 bases and 0 bases, with 19 bases remaining between them. The CDR3 DNA is TGTGCCACCATCTACGGTGCGGGTGACTCTGGAAACACCATATATTTT. Translation: CATIYGAGDSGNTIYF.

The genes are TRBV5-4 and TRBJ1-4, with 8 bases matching TRBD1. This CDR3 is built from 16 residues. Losses at the gene ends were 3 bases for V and 7 bases for J; bases not matched to a gene: 11. Looked up from germline, CDR1 is SGHNT and CDR2 is YYREEE (reference sequence). CDR3 sequence (DNA): TGTGCCAGCAGCTCGGGACAGGCCGGCAAGGGTGAAAAACTGTTTTTT. This translates into CASSSGQAGKGEKLFF.

J is TRBJ2-7 and V is TRBV28; the D gene is possibly TRBD2 (6 bases). The CDR3 extends over 13 amino acids. The germline CDR1 and CDR2 sequences are MDHEN and SYDVKM. Trimming shortened V by 6 bases and J by 2 bases, and 11 bases separated the two germline ends. The CDR3 loop reads CASRGLRTYEQYF. The DNA of the CDR3 is TGTGCCAGCAGGGGACTCCGGACCTACGAGCAGTACTTC. Together with reference TRBV28 and TRBJ2-7, the CDR3 gives the full variable domain: DVKVTQSSRYLVKRTGEKVFLECVQDMDHENMFWYRQDPGLGLRLIYFSYDVKMKEKGDIPEGYSVSREKKERFSLILESASTNQTSMYLCASRGLRTYEQYFGPGTRLTVT.

The CDR3 coding sequence is TGTGCCAGCAGCCCACAGGGGACTGAAGCTTTCTTT. Amino acid sequence: CASSPQGTEAFF. The V call is TRBV7-6, the J call TRBJ1-1; 7 bases align to TRBD1. The CDR3 totals 12 residues. Trimming cost V 5 bases and J 5 bases; bases outside gene matches: 2. Germline V CDR1 and CDR2: SGHVS, FNYEAQ. The whole variable domain, remainder taken from reference TRBV7-6 and TRBJ1-1, is GAGVSQSPRYKVTKRGQDVALRCDPISGHVSLYWYRQALGQGPEFLTYFNYEAQQDKSGLPNDRFSAERPEGSISTLTIQRTEQRDSAMYRCASSPQGTEAFFGQGTRLTVV.

This chain connects TRBV30 to TRBJ2-3; tentative D call: TRBD1 (5 bases). CDR1 and CDR2 (germline): GTSNPN, SVGIG (reference sequence). V dropped 5 bases and J dropped 5 bases, with 14 bases sitting between them. The CDR3 sequence is 13 residues long. The CDR3 reads CAWATADIDTQYF. Here the CDR3 DNA reads TGTGCCTGGGCGACAGCCGATATAGATACGCAGTATTTT.

This chain links TRBV6-5 with TRBJ2-1, with 9 nucleotides matching TRBD1. CDR3 size: 15 residues. Germline CDR1 reads MNHEY; CDR2 reads SVGAGI. V trimming: 4 bases; J trimming: 4 bases; junction bases outside the gene matches: 5. The CDR3 sequence is CASSSTGGSYNEQFF. In DNA form, the CDR3 reads TGTGCCAGCAGTTCGACAGGGGGTAGTTACAATGAGCAGTTCTTC.

The V and J genes are TRBV7-2 and TRBJ2-7; 7 bases match TRBD2. The V gene end was trimmed by 3 bases and the J gene end by 4 bases; junction bases not matched to a gene: 6. CDR1 is SGHTA, CDR2 FQGNSA, per germline. The CDR3 spans 14 residues. The CDR3 DNA sequence: TGTGCCAGCAGCTTTGGCGGGAGTTTTTACGAGCAGTACTTC. This translates into CASSFGGSFYEQYF.

The chain recombines TRBV11-2 with TRBJ2-5; 11 bases are a match to TRBD1. The CDR3 length is 14 residues. CDR1 and CDR2 (germline): SGHAT, FQNNGV. With 5 bases clipped from V and 4 bases from J, the junction kept 3 bases outside the gene matches. The CDR3 coding sequence is TGTGCCAGCAGCGCCGGACAGGGGGCAGAGACCCAGTACTTC. Translated: CASSAGQGAETQYF. Full variable domain (remainder filled in from reference TRBV11-2 and TRBJ2-5): EAGVAQSPRYKIIEKRQSVAFWCNPISGHATLYWYQQILGQGPKLLIQFQNNGVVDDSQLPKDRFSAERLKGVDSTLKIQPAKLEDSAVYLCASSAGQGAETQYFGPGTRLLVL.

V is TRBV11-2 and J is TRBJ2-1, with a weak D call TRBD2 (5 bases). Germline V CDR1 and CDR2: SGHAT, FQNNGV. This CDR3 contains 15 residues. V was trimmed by 1 base and J by 2 bases, leaving 9 bases between them. For the CDR3, the DNA is TGTGCCAGCAGCTTAGGGGAGACTACCTACAATGAGCAGTTCTTC. Residues: CASSLGETTYNEQFF.

The chain uses TRBV19 and TRBJ2-1; TRBD2 matches at 8 bases. This CDR3 is built from 16 residues. After removal of 4 bases from V and 1 base from J, the junction contained 6 bases not matched to a gene. The germline V gene encodes CDR1 LNHDA and CDR2 SQIVND (reference sequence). CDR3 in amino acids: CASSTPGGLSYNEQFF. The CDR3 DNA reads as TGTGCCAGTAGTACCCCGGGAGGGCTATCCTACAATGAGCAGTTCTTC.

V is TRBV10-3 and J is TRBJ1-2, with D possibly being TRBD1 (6 bases). Trimming left V 9 bases short and J 8 bases short, with 16 bases between. The CDR3 is made up of 12 amino acids. CDR1 and CDR2 from the germline V gene are ENHRY and SYGVKD. This CDR3 is CAIPTGIYGYTF. CDR3 bases: TGTGCCATTCCAACAGGGATTTACGGCTACACCTTC.

This chain links TRBV7-9 with TRBJ2-3; TRBD2 might be the D (6 bases). The V gene's germline CDR1 is SEHNR and CDR2 FQNEAQ (reference sequence). The V end lost 5 bases, the J end lost 2 bases, and 23 bases lay between the germline ends. The CDR3 extends over 18 amino acids. CDR3 in amino acids: CASSRTTRDSYDTDTQYF. The CDR3 bases are TGTGCCAGCAGCCGAACCACCCGGGACTCCTACGACACAGATACGCAGTATTTT.

This sequence joins TRBV30 and TRBJ1-1; TRBD1 matches 7 bases. Per germline, CDR1 GTSNPN and CDR2 SVGIG (reference sequence). J was trimmed by 0 bases and V by 3 bases; bases with no gene match: 7. The CDR3 extends over 15 amino acids. Here the CDR3 reads CAWRAGGFMNTEAFF. For the CDR3, the DNA is TGTGCCTGGAGGGCAGGGGGATTTATGAACACTGAAGCTTTCTTT.

The V and J genes are TRBV7-6 and TRBJ1-1, with D perhaps matching TRBD1 (6 bases). V was pared by 5 bases and J by 0 bases, with 13 bases between. Germline V gives CDR1 SGHVS, CDR2 FNYEAQ. The CDR3 has 15 residues. The CDR3 region has the DNA TGTGCCAGCAGCAAGAGACAGGACCTGAACACTGAAGCTTTCTTT. Translated: CASSKRQDLNTEAFF.

The gene calls are TRBV27 and TRBJ1-4, with D unclear. In germline, CDR1 is MNHEY, CDR2 SMNVEV (reference sequence). V lost 2 bases to trimming and J lost 4 bases, with 8 bases between them. The CDR3 contains 14 residues. The CDR3 DNA is TGTGCCAGCAGTTTAGCCAGTGGTAATGAAAAACTGTTTTTT. Translated: CASSLASGNEKLFF. The full variable domain, completed using reference TRBV27 and TRBJ1-4, is EAQVTQNPRYLITVTGKKLTVTCSQNMNHEYMSWYRQDPGLGLRQIYYSMNVEVTDKGDVPEGYKVSRKEKRNFPLILESPSPNQTSLYFCASSLASGNEKLFFGSGTQLSVL.

As concerns this clone: Its ends do not fully match the called genes, so a read error is possible. V is TRBV4-3 and J is TRBJ2-2; the match to TRBD1 covers 7 bases. Germline CDR1 and CDR2: LGHNA and YSLEER. This CDR3 comprises 16 residues. The CDR3 nucleotides read TGCGCCAGCAGCCAACCGGGACAGCTCAACACCGAGGAGCTGTTTTTT. It is translated as CASSQPGQLNTEELFF.

This clone showed up just a few times. The rearrangement links TRBV10-3 to TRBJ2-1; D is possibly TRBD2 (6 bases). Per germline, CDR1 ENHRY and CDR2 SYGVKD. The CDR3 extends over 16 amino acids. V lost 5 bases, J lost 7 bases, and 21 bases lay in between. The CDR3 nucleotides are TGTGCCATCAGTCCCCCCGGGACCGCGGGGCGGAATGAGCAGTTCTTC. This codes for CAISPPGTAGRNEQFF.

The CDR3 region is CASSFIADSPLHF. The CDR3 DNA sequence: TGTGCCAGCAGCTTCATCGCGGATTCACCCCTCCACTTT. The chain uses TRBV7-2 and TRBJ1-6; D remains ambiguous. Germline CDR1 SGHTA, CDR2 FQGNSA. The germline V and J ends were trimmed by 3 bases and 8 bases, with 8 bases remaining between them. There are 13 residues in the CDR3.